These 25 T cell receptor beta chains were all obtained from the same sample, sequenced in a study of T cell responses to AZD1222 COVID-19 vaccine. The repertoire was sequenced with immunoSEQ multiplex PCR; TCRdb's copy has only in-frame clones and lacks some. Among 150,000 to 160,000 clones, 80% to 90% were seen once, and the ten largest hold about a tenth. This material consisted of peripheral blood, taken 28 days after the second AZD1222 dose. The receptors stem from an adult who received the AZD1222 COVID-19 vaccine.

The genes are TRBV28 and TRBJ1-1, with 7 bases lining up with TRBD1. The CDR3 is 14 amino acids. The V gene's germline CDR1 is MDHEN and CDR2 SYDVKM. Trimming at V came to 6 bases and at J to 5 bases, leaving 9 bases not matched to a gene. CDR3 sequence (DNA): TGTGCCAGCAGCCTTAGGGGGCTGGGGACTGAAGCTTTCTTT. Protein sequence: CASSLRGLGTEAFF.

The CDR3 region has the DNA TGTGCCAGTAGTTCCCGTGCCTATGGGGGCTACACCTTC. Its translation is CASSSRAYGGYTF. This chain links TRBV19 with TRBJ1-2; D uncertain. V was shortened by 5 bases and J by 8 bases, with 15 bases between the two germline ends. This CDR3 region has 13 residues. The V gene's germline CDR1 is LNHDA and CDR2 SQIVND (reference sequence). Using reference TRBV19 and TRBJ1-2 for the parts outside the CDR3, the full variable domain is DGGITQSPKYLFRKEGQNVTLSCEQNLNHDAMYWYRQDPGQGLRLIYYSQIVNDFQKGDIAEGYSVSREKKESFPLTVTSAQKNPTAFYLCASSSRAYGGYTFGSGTRLTVV.

This chain links TRBV28 with TRBJ1-5; 7 bases line up with TRBD1. V shed 6 bases, J shed 6 bases, and the junction held 5 bases outside the gene matches. The length of the CDR3 is 13 residues. CDR1 and CDR2 (germline): MDHEN, SYDVKM. DNA of the CDR3: TGTGCCAGCAGACCTGACAGGGTTCAGCCCCAGCATTTT. Protein: CASRPDRVQPQHF. The full variable domain, in which reference TRBV28 and TRBJ1-5 provide the parts outside the CDR3, is DVKVTQSSRYLVKRTGEKVFLECVQDMDHENMFWYRQDPGLGLRLIYFSYDVKMKEKGDIPEGYSVSREKKERFSLILESASTNQTSMYLCASRPDRVQPQHFGDGTRLSIL.

The rearrangement joins TRBV6-5 to TRBJ1-1; tentatively, D is TRBD1 (5 bases). Trimming took off 5 bases at V and 1 base at J, with 8 bases between the two ends. Germline V gene sequence: CDR1 MNHEY, CDR2 SVGAGI. The CDR3 runs to 13 residues. CDR3 region: CASSITGNTEAFF. The CDR3 DNA reads as TGTGCCAGCAGTATTACAGGGAACACTGAAGCTTTCTTT.

The V call is TRBV5-4, the J call TRBJ2-3; tentatively, D is TRBD1 (7 bases). Trimming left V 0 bases short and J 2 bases short, with 10 bases between. CDR1 and CDR2 from the germline V gene are SGHNT and YYREEE (reference sequence). This CDR3 is built from 15 residues. This CDR3 reads CASSLGRGATDTQYF. The CDR3 nucleotides read TGTGCCAGCAGCTTGGGCAGGGGGGCCACAGATACGCAGTATTTT.

Concerning this clone itself: The same CDR3 also results from other DNA sequences found in this sample. The chain combines TRBV5-4 with TRBJ1-5; TRBD1 might be the D (6 bases). Germline V gene data show CDR1 as SGHNT and CDR2 as YYREEE (reference sequence). CDR3 length equals 14 residues. V was shortened by 4 bases and J by 2 bases, with 10 bases between the two germline ends. The CDR3 reads CASSLAGGNQPQHF. CDR3 nucleotides: TGTGCCAGCAGCCTAGCAGGGGGCAATCAGCCCCAGCATTTT.

The chain links TRBV7-9 to TRBJ2-1; no clear D. V shed 8 bases and J shed 6 bases, with 20 bases lying between them. CDR3 length: 15 residues. The germline gives CDR1 SEHNR, CDR2 FQNEAQ (reference sequence). This chain's CDR3 is CASGIGSGPPNEQFF. CDR3 nucleotide sequence: TGTGCCAGCGGCATAGGGTCCGGCCCCCCCAATGAGCAGTTCTTC.

This rearrangement joins TRBV27 to TRBJ1-2; D possibly corresponds to TRBD1 (5 bases). The germline V gene has CDR1 MNHEY and CDR2 SMNVEV (reference sequence). The germline V and J ends were trimmed by 1 base and 2 bases, with 14 bases remaining between them. This CDR3 is built from 16 residues. This CDR3 reads CASSLLTEIINYGYTF. In DNA, the CDR3 is TGTGCCAGCAGTTTATTGACAGAGATTATCAACTATGGCTACACCTTC.

The chain is built from TRBV7-8 and TRBJ2-7; no clear D gene. The germline CDR1 and CDR2 sequences are SGHVS and FQNEAQ. The CDR3 runs to 14 residues. Trimming took 2 bases from V and 2 from J, leaving 10 bases between them. Here the CDR3 DNA reads TGTGCCAGCAGCTTACGGTGGCAGACCTACGAGCAGTACTTC. Amino acids: CASSLRWQTYEQYF.

The chain combines TRBV5-3 with TRBJ2-7, with 14 bases that match TRBD2. TRBV5-3 is reported as an ORF; its role is uncertain. The junction had 27 bases not matched to a gene; V was cut back by 5 bases and J by 5 bases. The CDR3 loop spans 22 amino acids. CDR3 sequence: CARRRGERTGGNGTSGSHEQYF. The CDR3 coding sequence is TGTGCCAGAAGGAGGGGGGAACGGACAGGAGGCAATGGGACTAGCGGGAGCCACGAGCAGTACTTC.

The rearrangement links TRBV15 to TRBJ2-5; D is unresolved. The CDR3 spans 17 residues. The V end was cut by 0 bases, the J end by 0 bases, with 14 bases between. CDR1 LNHNV and CDR2 YYDKDF come from the germline V gene (reference sequence). CDR3 nucleotide sequence: TGTGCCACCAGCAGAGATCCCCGCGTGCCGTACCAAGAGACCCAGTACTTC. The encoded protein is CATSRDPRVPYQETQYF.

V usage is TRBV30 and J usage is TRBJ1-1; D is uncertain. CDR1 and CDR2 (germline): GTSNPN, SVGIG (reference sequence). V was shortened by 3 bases and J by 3 bases, with 14 bases between the two germline ends. There are 14 residues in the CDR3. The CDR3 DNA is TGTGCCTGGAGCCTGAGGACGGGCGACACTGAAGCTTTCTTT. This sequence encodes CAWSLRTGDTEAFF.

The chain recombines TRBV24-1 with TRBJ2-1; a weak D match, TRBD1 (5 bases). CDR1 is KGHDR, CDR2 SFDVKD, per germline. Trimming left V 5 bases short and J 5 bases short, with 9 bases between. The CDR3 runs 13 residues. The CDR3 is CATSVGRHNEQFF. The CDR3 bases are TGTGCCACCAGTGTGGGGCGGCACAATGAGCAGTTCTTC.

V is TRBV28 and J is TRBJ2-2; unclear D gene. Between the trimmed V and J ends, which lost 8 bases and 9 bases, there was a span of 13 bases. CDR3 length equals 12 residues. Germline CDR1 and CDR2: MDHEN and SYDVKM. Written as DNA, the CDR3 is TGTGCCAGCGAGGCCCCGACGTGGGAGCTGTTTTTT. It yields the protein CASEAPTWELFF.

This sequence joins TRBV28 and TRBJ1-2, with D possibly matching TRBD1 (5 bases). Germline CDR1 MDHEN, CDR2 SYDVKM. V shed 5 bases and J shed 4 bases, with 11 bases lying between them. This CDR3 comprises 13 residues. The CDR3 bases are TGTGCCAGCAGTACCCCGCAGGGCTATGGCTACACCTTC. It codes for CASSTPQGYGYTF.

The V gene is TRBV19, the J gene TRBJ2-7, with D perhaps assigned TRBD1 or TRBD2 (5 bases each). The germline V and J ends were trimmed by 6 bases and 2 bases, with 20 bases remaining between them. The CDR3 runs to 16 residues. Germline V CDR1 and CDR2: LNHDA, SQIVND (reference sequence). CDR3 DNA: TGTGCCAGTAGCCAAGGGACCGGGGCCGGAGCCTACGAGCAGTACTTC. Amino acids: CASSQGTGAGAYEQYF.

V and J are TRBV29-1 and TRBJ2-1; 13 nucleotides match TRBD2. The CDR3 is 15 residues long. Looked up from germline, CDR1 is SQVTM and CDR2 is ANQGSEA. With 6 bases clipped from V and 2 bases from J, the junction kept 4 bases outside the gene matches. The CDR3 region is CSVLLAGGAYNEQFF. The CDR3 DNA is TGCAGCGTGTTACTAGCGGGAGGGGCCTACAATGAGCAGTTCTTC.

This chain uses TRBV29-1 with TRBJ2-3; D is possibly TRBD1 (6 bases). The CDR3 has 12 amino acids. In germline, CDR1 is SQVTM, CDR2 ANQGSEA. V was trimmed by 2 bases and J by 4 bases, leaving 7 bases between them. The CDR3: CSVEKGADTQYF. The CDR3 nucleotides are TGCAGCGTTGAAAAGGGGGCAGATACGCAGTATTTT.

The V gene is TRBV15, the J gene TRBJ1-5; D gene ambiguous. With 2 bases removed from V and 2 bases from J, the gap between germline ends came to 19 bases. CDR3 length: 18 amino acids. Per the germline V gene, CDR1 is LNHNV and CDR2 is YYDKDF (reference sequence). The CDR3 loop reads CATSRPGDQFGGNQPQHF. The CDR3 region has the DNA TGTGCCACCAGCAGACCGGGAGATCAATTCGGTGGCAATCAGCCCCAGCATTTT.

This chain uses TRBV27 with TRBJ2-1; TRBD2 matches 12 bases. The germline V gene encodes CDR1 MNHEY and CDR2 SMNVEV (reference sequence). This CDR3 is built from 14 residues. Germline trimming cut 6 bases from V and 7 bases from J; bases unmatched to any gene: 4. The CDR3 loop is CASRRLAGVNEQFF. The CDR3 DNA reads as TGTGCCAGCAGGAGACTAGCGGGAGTTAATGAGCAGTTCTTC.

The CDR3 reads CATSDIQGPGETQYF. Written as DNA, the CDR3 is TGTGCCACCAGTGATATACAGGGCCCAGGGGAGACCCAGTACTTC. The chain combines TRBV24-1 with TRBJ2-5, with a weak D call TRBD1 (6 bases). V dropped 3 bases and J dropped 5 bases, with 15 bases sitting between them. The CDR3 runs to 15 residues. The V gene's germline CDR1 is KGHDR and CDR2 SFDVKD.

V gene TRBV5-1 combines with J gene TRBJ2-3, with D perhaps TRBD2 (5 bases). V was trimmed by 7 bases and J by 0 bases, leaving 15 bases between them. The CDR3 is 15 amino acids. The germline V gene encodes CDR1 SGHRS and CDR2 YFSETQ. CDR3 sequence (DNA): TGCGCCAGCTCCCCGGACTGGCTTAGCACAGATACGCAGTATTTT. This sequence encodes CASSPDWLSTDTQYF.

A few counts support this clone. This chain connects TRBV7-9 to TRBJ1-5; TRBD1 matches at 7 bases. The CDR3 is 15 residues long. V was clipped by 5 bases and J by 2 bases; unmatched bases: 6. Germline assignment: CDR1 SEHNR and CDR2 FQNEAQ (reference sequence). For the CDR3, the DNA is TGTGCCAGCAGCCCCTGGGACAGCGGCAATCAGCCCCAGCATTTT. This encodes CASSPWDSGNQPQHF.

This chain uses TRBV6-2 or TRBV6-3 with TRBJ1-4, with 10 nucleotides matching TRBD1. The CDR3 covers 15 residues. With V trimmed by 2 bases and J by 8 bases, 5 bases remained unmatched. Germline assignment: CDR1 MNHEY and CDR2 SVGEGT. DNA of the CDR3: TGTGCCAGCAGTTACCTGGGACAGGGGAAGGAAAAACTGTTTTTT. Its translation: CASSYLGQGKEKLFF.

The V and J genes are TRBV28 and TRBJ1-6; no reliable D call. V was shortened by 4 bases and J by 14 bases, with 18 bases between the two germline ends. The CDR3 is 14 residues long. Germline V gene data show CDR1 as MDHEN and CDR2 as SYDVKM. The chain's CDR3 is CASSSPHPGLALHF. CDR3 in DNA: TGTGCCAGCAGTTCCCCCCACCCCGGACTGGCCCTCCACTTT.